This T cell receptor (beta chain) was profiled in a study of blood T cells in healthy people across ages. About the research overall: Through template switching, about one barcoded beta molecule was captured per two T cells, as measured in model experiments.

Per sample, no less than 5.5 micrograms of total RNA were extracted. Trimming left V 6 bases short and J 3 bases short, with 6 bases between. Germline lookup yields CDR1 MGHRA and CDR2 YSYEKL. The CDR3 runs 12 residues. Using a J-beta primer mix together with a sample-barcoded 5' primer, a second PCR was run for about 6 to 11 cycles. TCRdb passed the 5' RACE reads through MiXCR, listing each CDR3 protein once. The table shows about 1.1 million distinct CDR3 sequences, with roughly two fifths occurring only once. This clonotype showed up just a few times. Material for sequencing was blood. The receptor was derived from a man in his late teens or twenties in good health. The genes are TRBV4-1 and TRBJ1-3; D is unresolved. The CDR3 nucleotides read TGCGCCAGCAGAACTGATGGAAACACCATATATTTT. It is translated as CASRTDGNTIYF.